This passage covers 21 T cell receptor beta chains from one sample sequenced in a study of shared clonotypes between healthy human individuals. The protocol was immunoSEQ multiplex PCR, while the TCRdb copy is restricted to in-frame clones and leaves out a portion. This sample carries approximately 620,000 clones, approximately 97% of them seen once, and the ten largest clones take 0.055% to 0.07%. The sample taken for sequencing was naive CD4+ T cells sorted from blood. This sample's subset: CD45RA+ positively selected. These receptors came from a woman under 40 in good health.

Worth noting for this clone: The same CDR3 also results from other DNA sequences found in this sample. The chain has TRBV9 and TRBJ1-3, with D perhaps TRBD1 (5 bases). V lost 0 bases, J lost 2 bases, and 9 bases lay in between. CDR1 is SGDLS and CDR2 is YYNGEE in the germline V gene. This CDR3 comprises 15 residues. The CDR3 loop is CASSVGGTAGNTIYF. CDR3 DNA sequence: TGTGCCAGCAGCGTAGGCGGGACTGCTGGAAACACCATATATTTT.

The chain combines TRBV6-6 with TRBJ1-5; D unresolved. Germline lookup yields CDR1 MNHNY and CDR2 SVGAGI (reference sequence). V dropped 0 bases and J dropped 4 bases, with 10 bases sitting between them. This CDR3 is built from 15 residues. The CDR3 DNA sequence: TGTGCCAGCAGTTACTCTCCCGACGGTAATCAGCCCCAGCATTTT. The encoded protein is CASSYSPDGNQPQHF.

This clone was seen more than once but under ten times. The same CDR3 arises from other DNA sequences in this sample as well. V is TRBV18 and J is TRBJ1-5; D ambiguous. The germline V gene encodes CDR1 KGHSH and CDR2 LQKENI. The CDR3 runs 13 residues. V was trimmed by 1 base and J by 5 bases, leaving 6 bases between them. CDR3 loop: CASSPQGDQPQHF. Written as DNA, the CDR3 is TGTGCCAGCTCACCACAGGGAGATCAGCCCCAGCATTTT.

This chain connects TRBV27 to TRBJ2-1, with TRBD2 matching over 8 bases. Germline V lookup: CDR1 MNHEY, CDR2 SMNVEV (reference sequence). The V gene end was trimmed by 6 bases and the J gene end by 0 bases; junction bases not matched to a gene: 10. This CDR3 is 17 amino acids long. The CDR3 region has the DNA TGTGCCAGCAGCAGAAGCGGGAGAATTAGCTCCTACAATGAGCAGTTCTTC. This encodes CASSRSGRISSYNEQFF.

The chain joins TRBV5-1 to TRBJ2-1; D unresolved. The germline V gene encodes CDR1 SGHRS and CDR2 YFSETQ. This CDR3 is 16 amino acids long. V was pared by 0 bases and J by 2 bases, with 12 bases between. CDR3: CASSLASANTYNEQFF. The CDR3 DNA sequence: TGCGCCAGCAGCTTGGCCTCAGCGAATACCTACAATGAGCAGTTCTTC.

The chain has TRBV18 and TRBJ1-3; D may be TRBD1 (5 bases). Deletions cut 3 bases from V and 0 bases from J, with 18 bases between. There are 18 residues in the CDR3. In germline, CDR1 is KGHSH, CDR2 LQKENI. The CDR3 coding sequence is TGTGCCAGCTCACCCCCACCGGGACGACTACGCTCTGGAAACACCATATATTTT. Its protein is CASSPPPGRLRSGNTIYF.

The rearrangement links TRBV4-1 to TRBJ2-1; 7 nucleotides line up with TRBD2. Germline loops: CDR1 MGHRA, CDR2 YSYEKL. V lost 4 bases, J lost 0 bases, and 6 bases stayed unmatched. The CDR3 spans 16 residues. CDR3 DNA: TGCGCCAGCAGCCGGATGACTAGCCTCTCCTACAATGAGCAGTTCTTC. As protein: CASSRMTSLSYNEQFF.

The CDR3 region is CSASDREKLFF. The CDR3 nucleotides are TGCAGTGCTAGCGACAGAGAAAAACTGTTTTTT. The chain employs TRBV20-1 and TRBJ1-4, with D perhaps matching TRBD1 (5 bases). The CDR3 loop spans 11 amino acids. Germline V gene data show CDR1 as DFQATT and CDR2 as SNEGSKA (reference sequence). Trimming shortened V by 3 bases and J by 8 bases, and 7 bases separated the two germline ends.

The chain joins TRBV7-9 to TRBJ1-4, with a possible D match to TRBD1 (5 bases). The CDR3 runs to 14 residues. The germline V gene encodes CDR1 SEHNR and CDR2 FQNEAQ (reference sequence). V shed 3 bases and J shed 7 bases, with 12 bases lying between them. The CDR3 loop is CASSLGGAGEKLFF. CDR3 nucleotide sequence: TGTGCCAGCAGCTTGGGAGGGGCCGGTGAAAAACTGTTTTTT.

This clone occurred once. At the DNA level, this CDR3 is encoded by other sequences in the same sample as well. The chain links TRBV28 to TRBJ2-7; D remains unclear. This CDR3 is built from 11 residues. Germline CDR1 is MDHEN and CDR2 is SYDVKM. Trimming left V 5 bases short and J 4 bases short, with 6 bases between. The CDR3 bases are TGTGCCAGCAGTCCTTATTACGAGCAGTACTTC. Its protein is CASSPYYEQYF.

The chain recombines TRBV28 with TRBJ1-1; no firm D call. The CDR3 is 11 amino acids. Germline lookup yields CDR1 MDHEN and CDR2 SYDVKM. Trimming shortened V by 4 bases and J by 8 bases, and 8 bases separated the two germline ends. CDR3 amino acids: CASSSGLEAFF. CDR3 DNA sequence: TGTGCCAGCAGTTCCGGATTGGAAGCTTTCTTT. Supplemented by reference TRBV28 and TRBJ1-1, the full variable domain reads DVKVTQSSRYLVKRTGEKVFLECVQDMDHENMFWYRQDPGLGLRLIYFSYDVKMKEKGDIPEGYSVSREKKERFSLILESASTNQTSMYLCASSSGLEAFFGQGTRLTVV.

In this sample, this clone turned up once. This chain joins TRBV6-1 and TRBJ2-7; 8 bases match TRBD1. CDR1 MNHNS and CDR2 SASEGT come from the germline V gene. This CDR3 is built from 12 residues. The V and J ends lost 2 bases and 6 bases, in that order; junction bases with no gene match: 0. CDR3 nucleotide sequence: TGTGCCAGCAGTGAAACAGGGGGCGAGCAGTACTTC. This encodes CASSETGGEQYF.

The chain is built from TRBV28 and TRBJ1-3; D uncertain. This CDR3 is built from 15 residues. V was shortened by 4 bases and J by 0 bases, with 10 bases between the two germline ends. The germline V gene encodes CDR1 MDHEN and CDR2 SYDVKM. As DNA, the CDR3 is TGTGCCAGCAGTTATGGACGGTTCTCTGGAAACACCATATATTTT. As protein: CASSYGRFSGNTIYF. Full variable domain (missing parts from reference TRBV28 and TRBJ1-3): DVKVTQSSRYLVKRTGEKVFLECVQDMDHENMFWYRQDPGLGLRLIYFSYDVKMKEKGDIPEGYSVSREKKERFSLILESASTNQTSMYLCASSYGRFSGNTIYFGEGSWLTVV.

The chain combines TRBV14 with TRBJ2-3, with 11 bases that match TRBD2. Germline V lookup: CDR1 SGHDN, CDR2 FVKESK. V shed 0 bases and J 4 bases; nucleotides not matched to a gene: 6. There are 17 residues in the CDR3. CDR3 DNA sequence: TGTGCCAGCAGCCAAGAAGGGGGACTAGCGGAAGCAGATACGCAGTATTTT. This codes for CASSQEGGLAEADTQYF.

This clone showed up just once. The chain joins TRBV28 to TRBJ2-7; a weak D match, TRBD2 (6 bases). CDR3 size: 16 residues. From germline, CDR1 is MDHEN and CDR2 SYDVKM. Trimming removed 3 bases from V and 0 bases from J, with 15 bases in between. CDR3 protein: CASSFALLGSSYEQYF. CDR3 in DNA: TGTGCCAGCAGTTTCGCCCTTCTCGGGAGCTCCTACGAGCAGTACTTC.

J is TRBJ2-3 and V is TRBV11-3, with 7 bases lining up with TRBD2. In germline, CDR1 is SGHNT, CDR2 YENEEA. The trim removed 1 base at V and 0 bases at J, leaving 4 bases unmatched. This CDR3 comprises 16 residues. The CDR3 spells CASSLVGGSSTDTQYF. CDR3 sequence (DNA): TGTGCCAGCAGCTTAGTTGGCGGGAGCAGCACAGATACGCAGTATTTT.

J is TRBJ2-1 and V is TRBV27, with D possibly being TRBD2 (6 bases). The CDR3 is made up of 13 amino acids. CDR1 and CDR2 (germline): MNHEY, SMNVEV (reference sequence). Trimming removed 0 bases from V and 15 bases from J, with 15 bases in between. The CDR3 is CASSLSGRGVRFF. In nucleotides, the CDR3 is TGTGCCAGCAGTTTATCGGGGCGGGGTGTGCGGTTCTTC.

The genes are TRBV14 and TRBJ1-3, with 7 positions matching TRBD1. V was pared by 4 bases and J by 0 bases, with 3 bases of the junction left unmatched. Germline V gene data show CDR1 as SGHDN and CDR2 as FVKESK. The length of the CDR3 is 15 residues. CDR3 region: CASSPDRNSGNTIYF. In DNA, the CDR3 is TGTGCCAGCAGCCCGGACAGGAACTCTGGAAACACCATATATTTT.

This clone was recorded only once. The chain carries TRBV6-4 and TRBJ1-5; D unclear. Germline loops: CDR1 MRHNA, CDR2 SNTAGT. The CDR3 length is 14 residues. Trimming cost V 6 bases and J 0 bases, with 9 bases left between them. The CDR3, as DNA: TGTGCCAGCAGCCAGCTTTATAGCAATCAGCCCCAGCATTTT. Its translation: CASSQLYSNQPQHF.

V gene TRBV10-3 combines with J gene TRBJ2-5, with TRBD2 identical over 9 bases. The germline gives CDR1 ENHRY, CDR2 SYGVKD. There are 14 residues in the CDR3. Unmatched junction bases numbered 7, after V lost 6 bases and J lost 5 bases. For the CDR3, the DNA is TGTGCCATCAGCGGCGGGGGGGGCCGGGAGACCCAGTACTTC. Amino acid sequence: CAISGGGGRETQYF.

This clone occurred once. This rearrangement joins TRBV18 to TRBJ2-2, with 14 bases lining up with TRBD2. V shed 4 bases, J shed 5 bases, and the junction held 6 bases outside the gene matches. This CDR3 is 17 amino acids long. Germline V CDR1 and CDR2: KGHSH, LQKENI. The CDR3 sequence is CASSRGLAGGWTGELFF. CDR3 DNA sequence: TGTGCCAGCTCACGAGGACTAGCGGGAGGCTGGACCGGGGAGCTGTTTTTT.